This is a list of T cell receptor beta chains from one sample in a study of T cell responses to AZD1222 COVID-19 vaccine. Profiled with immunoSEQ multiplex PCR; TCRdb holds only in-frame clones, not every one. The sample contains 150,000 to 200,000 clones, 90% to 95% of which appear only once. This sample comprised peripheral blood, obtained on day 0 of AZD1222 vaccination. Source of these receptors: an adult in good health. Both conserved end residues are part of each CDR3. D genes are given only for firm matches. Clone size appears in some rows only: once, few, many, or a class for an expanded clone.

v_gene	d_gene	j_gene	abundance	CDR3nt	CDR3aa
TRBV28	TRBD2	TRBJ2-1	-	TGTGCCAGCAGTCTACTTAGCGGGAGTGTGAGCAATGAGCAGTTCTTC	CASSLLSGSVSNEQFF
TRBV3-1/TRBV3-2	TRBD1	TRBJ1-5	-	TGTGCCAGCAGCCAAACAGGGGGCGAGAATCAGCCCCAGCATTTT	CASSQTGGENQPQHF
TRBV20-1	-	TRBJ2-1	once	TGCAGTGCCCGCCTAGCTGGTGAGCAGTTCTTC	CSARLAGEQFF
TRBV6-4	TRBD1	TRBJ1-5	-	TGTGCCAGCAGTGGGGGGACAGCCACGGGCAATCAGCCCCAGCATTTT	CASSGGTATGNQPQHF
TRBV24-1	-	TRBJ2-5	-	TGTGCCACCAGTGATTCCAAGGACAGTCGGTCTCTGTCCCAGTACTTC	CATSDSKDSRSLSQYF
TRBV5-6	-	TRBJ1-3	once	TGTGCCAGCAGTCTCGGGGGCGGAAACACCATATATTTT	CASSLGGGNTIYF
TRBV9	TRBD2	TRBJ2-1	-	TGTGCCAGCAGCGTAGCTCAGGTAGCGGGAGACAATGAGCAGTTCTTC	CASSVAQVAGDNEQFF
TRBV7-2	-	TRBJ1-3	-	TGTGCCAGCAGCCCCCAGGGGACCACCATATATTTT	CASSPQGTTIYF
TRBV9	-	TRBJ2-3	-	TGTGCCAGCAGCTCCGGGACGGCCCTTAGCACAGATACGCAGTATTTT	CASSSGTALSTDTQYF
TRBV19	-	TRBJ2-1	-	TGTGCCAGTAGTTCCGCTAGGCGGATCATCCATAATGAGCAGTTCTTC	CASSSARRIIHNEQFF
TRBV19	TRBD2	TRBJ2-7	-	TGTGCCAGTAAGTCTAGCGGGAGGCACGAGCAGTACTTC	CASKSSGRHEQYF
TRBV28	TRBD1	TRBJ1-4	-	TGTGCCAGCAGTTTATCCCCCCGACAGGGTCAGGCTAATGAAAAACTGTTTTTT	CASSLSPRQGQANEKLFF
TRBV7-6	-	TRBJ2-1	-	TGTGCCAGCAGCTCGGACCTAAGCTCCTACAATGAGCAGTTCTTC	CASSSDLSSYNEQFF
TRBV13	-	TRBJ2-7	-	TGTGCCAGCAGTTCCGACAGGAGCTCCTACGAGCAGTACTTC	CASSSDRSSYEQYF
TRBV13	-	TRBJ2-2	-	TGTGCCAGCGCATGGGGGATCGACACCGGGGAGCTGTTTTTT	CASAWGIDTGELFF
TRBV13	-	TRBJ2-1	-	TGTGCCAGCAGCTTAGCGGGCAATGAGCAGTTCTTC	CASSLAGNEQFF
TRBV5-1	-	TRBJ2-7	-	TGCGCCAGCAGCAGGGGAACTAACTCCTACGAGCAGTACTTC	CASSRGTNSYEQYF
TRBV2	-	TRBJ2-1	-	TGTGCCAGCAGGGGGGCCGACAGTGTCCGTTACGGTGAGCAGTTCTTC	CASRGADSVRYGEQFF
TRBV7-2	-	TRBJ1-2	-	TGTGCCAGCAGCTTAGTGGGACATGGCTACACCTTC	CASSLVGHGYTF
TRBV19	-	TRBJ2-4	-	TGTGCCAGTAGTATACAGGGGCTAGCCAAAAACATTCAGTACTTC	CASSIQGLAKNIQYF